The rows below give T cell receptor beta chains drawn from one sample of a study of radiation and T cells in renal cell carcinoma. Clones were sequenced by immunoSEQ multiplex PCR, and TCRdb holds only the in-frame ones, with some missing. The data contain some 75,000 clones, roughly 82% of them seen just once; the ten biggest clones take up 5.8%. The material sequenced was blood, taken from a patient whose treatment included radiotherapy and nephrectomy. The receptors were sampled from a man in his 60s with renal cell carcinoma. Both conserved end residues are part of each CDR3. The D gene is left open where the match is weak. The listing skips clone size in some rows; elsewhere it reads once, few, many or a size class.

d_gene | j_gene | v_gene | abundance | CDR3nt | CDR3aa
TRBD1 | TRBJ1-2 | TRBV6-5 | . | TGTGCCAGCAGTCGGGAGGACAGGTCCATAAATGGCTACACCTTC | CASSREDRSINGYTF
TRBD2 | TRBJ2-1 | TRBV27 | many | TGTGCCAGCAGTTTAGCGGGGGGCAATGAGCAGTTCTTC | CASSLAGGNEQFF
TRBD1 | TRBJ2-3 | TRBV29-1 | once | TGCAGCGCCGGGACAGGGGGCGCCGATACGCAGTATTTT | CSAGTGGADTQYF
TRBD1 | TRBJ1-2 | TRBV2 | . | TGTGCCAGCTCGACACAACAGGGGAGCTATGGCTACACCTTC | CASSTQQGSYGYTF
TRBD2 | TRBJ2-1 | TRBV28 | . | TGTGCCAGCAGTCCCGCGGGGGGGGCCCACAATGAGCAGTTCTTC | CASSPAGGAHNEQFF
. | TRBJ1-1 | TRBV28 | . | TGTGCCAGCAGTCCCCCGACAGGCCACTTCACTGAAGCTTTCTTT | CASSPPTGHFTEAFF
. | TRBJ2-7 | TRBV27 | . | TGTGCCAGCAGTTTGACAGGCTCCTACGAGCAGTACTTC | CASSLTGSYEQYF
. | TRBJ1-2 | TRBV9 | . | TGTGCCAGCAGCCTCTCCTATGGCTACACCTTC | CASSLSYGYTF
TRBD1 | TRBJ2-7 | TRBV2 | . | TGTGCCAGCTTGGGACAGGGACCCTACGAGCAGTACTTC | CASLGQGPYEQYF
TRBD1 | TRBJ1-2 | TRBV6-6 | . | TGTGCCAGCAGTCTGACAGGGATGAACGGCTACACCTTC | CASSLTGMNGYTF
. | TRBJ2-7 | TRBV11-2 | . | TGTGCCAGCAGCTTAGAAGGGGCGACCTACGAGCAGTACTTC | CASSLEGATYEQYF
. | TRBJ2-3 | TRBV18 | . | TGTGCCAGCTCACCGCGGCTAGGAGGGGATACGCAGTATTTT | CASSPRLGGDTQYF
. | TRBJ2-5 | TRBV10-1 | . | TGCGCCAGCAGTCCCGGGTGGGGGGCGCTGATTGAGACCCAGTACTTC | CASSPGWGALIETQYF
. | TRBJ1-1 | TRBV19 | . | TGTGCCAGTCGCCGACGGGCCGAAGGACCAGATTCACGGTGGCCTTTCTTT | CASRRRAEGPDSRWPFF
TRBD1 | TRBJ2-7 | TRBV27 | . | TGTGCCAGCAGCTCCGGGACAGGGAACTACGAGCAGTACTTC | CASSSGTGNYEQYF
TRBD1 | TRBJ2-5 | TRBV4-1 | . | TGCGCCAGCAGCCGGTCGGACAGGGGGGGGGAGACCCAGTACTTC | CASSRSDRGGETQYF
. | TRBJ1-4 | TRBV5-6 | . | TGTGCCAGCAGCTTGGAGGGAGATCATGAAAAACTGTTTTTT | CASSLEGDHEKLFF
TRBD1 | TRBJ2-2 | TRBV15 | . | TGTGCCACCAGCCTAACGGGACAGGTGATCTTCGGGGAGCTGTTTTTT | CATSLTGQVIFGELFF
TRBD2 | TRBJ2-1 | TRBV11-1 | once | TGTGCCAGCAGCTTTGACGGGAGGGCCGATGAGCAGTTCTTC | CASSFDGRADEQFF
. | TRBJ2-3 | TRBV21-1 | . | TGTGCCAGCAGCAGGCGGCGGGAGGCTAGCACAGATACGCAGTATTTT | CASSRRREASTDTQYF
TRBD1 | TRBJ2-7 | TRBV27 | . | TGTGCCAGCAGCGTGACAGGGGGGAACTACGAGCAGTACTTC | CASSVTGGNYEQYF
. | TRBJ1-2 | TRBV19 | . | TGTGCCAGTACGGGGGCGGGCTATGGCTACACCTTC | CASTGAGYGYTF
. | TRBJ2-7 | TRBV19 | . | TGTGCCAGTAGCCCCAGGCCTACCTACGAGCAGTACTTC | CASSPRPTYEQYF
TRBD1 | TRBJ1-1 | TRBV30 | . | TGTGCCTGGAGTGTGGGGACAGCGAACACTGAAGCTTTCTTT | CAWSVGTANTEAFF
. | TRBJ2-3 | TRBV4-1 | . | TGCGCCAGCAGCCAAGATAGCCTTCAAGCCCCAGATACGCAGTATTTT | CASSQDSLQAPDTQYF
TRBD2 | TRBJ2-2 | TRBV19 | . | TGTGCCAGTAGTATAGCCGGACTAGCGGGAGGCCCCGGGGAGCTGTTTTTT | CASSIAGLAGGPGELFF
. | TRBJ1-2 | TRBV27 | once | TGTGCCAGCAGTTCAACGACAGGATCCTACACCTTC | CASSSTTGSYTF
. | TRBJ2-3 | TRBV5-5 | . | TGTGCCAGCAGCTTGCCAGATACGCAGTATTTT | CASSLPDTQYF
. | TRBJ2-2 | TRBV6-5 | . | TGTGCCAGCAGTCCTAGTTACGATGTGACCGGGGAGCTGTTTTTT | CASSPSYDVTGELFF